This T cell receptor beta chain was observed in a study of blood T cell repertoires in COVID-19. The overall study: The United States, Italy and Spain were the sources of the acute and convalescent COVID-19 samples.

Some clones are missing from TCRdb's copy, which holds only in-frame ones; the method was immunoSEQ multiplex PCR. The profile shows hundreds of thousands of clones, 70% to 90% of them singletons. This CDR3 is built from 14 residues. This clonotype was obtained from a man between 18 and 29 years old with active or convalescent COVID-19. The rearrangement uses TRBV12-2 and TRBJ1-2; the table's TRBD1 call for D was not verified on the DNA. TRBV12-2 is a recognized pseudogene. The sample taken for sequencing was peripheral blood. CDR3 coding DNA: TGTGCAAGTCGCCTAAAGGGGGTCGGCGGGGGCTACACCTTC. It codes for CASRLKGVGGGYTF.